Listed here is a single TCR beta chain. The study ran its PCR with 60 Vbeta and 13 Jbeta primers. Clones were read by immunoSEQ multiplex PCR, and TCRdb kept only the in-frame ones, dropping some. The sample holds about 160,000 clones, more than 70% seen once. Germline loops: CDR1 GTSNPN, CDR2 SVGIG (reference sequence). The CDR3 loop spans 11 amino acids. The V end was cut by 4 bases, the J end by 2 bases, with 5 bases between. The data originate from a study of cytomegalovirus exposure and HLA in healthy donors. This clonotype was obtained from a male donor in good health and CMV-seropositive. Sequencing used PBMCs. The rearrangement uses TRBV30 and TRBJ1-2; D not resolved. CDR3 DNA sequence: TGTGCCTGGAAACAAAACTATGGCTACACCTTC. It yields the protein CAWKQNYGYTF. The whole variable domain, remainder taken from reference TRBV30 and TRBJ1-2, is SQTIHQWPATLVQPVGSPLSLECTVEGTSNPNLYWYRQAAGRGLQLLFYSVGIGQISSEVPQNLSASRPQDRQFILSSKKLLLSDSGFYLCAWKQNYGYTFGSGTRLTVV.